This T cell receptor beta chain was recorded in a study of T-cell reconstitution after alpha-beta-depleted transplantation in children. This sample's TCRbeta library carried unique molecular identifier barcodes. TCRdb passed the PCR reads through MiXCR, listing each CDR3 protein once. The sample includes some 490,000 distinct CDR3 sequences, around 13% seen only once; the top ten take around 6.1%. Trimming at V came to 6 bases and at J to 0 bases, leaving 11 bases not matched to a gene. The CDR3 is 16 residues long. The germline V gene has CDR1 SQVTM and CDR2 ANQGSEA. This clonotype has a handful of counts.

V and J are TRBV29-1 and TRBJ2-1, with 7 bases that match TRBD2. The specimen was PBMCs from the stem cell graft donor, collected from the stem cell graft. The source is a human donor who donated a stem cell graft to a child with combined immunodeficiency. CDR3 nucleotide sequence: TGCAGCGTGGGGGGGGGACGGGGGAGCTCCTACAATGAGCAGTTCTTC. This codes for CSVGGGRGSSYNEQFF.